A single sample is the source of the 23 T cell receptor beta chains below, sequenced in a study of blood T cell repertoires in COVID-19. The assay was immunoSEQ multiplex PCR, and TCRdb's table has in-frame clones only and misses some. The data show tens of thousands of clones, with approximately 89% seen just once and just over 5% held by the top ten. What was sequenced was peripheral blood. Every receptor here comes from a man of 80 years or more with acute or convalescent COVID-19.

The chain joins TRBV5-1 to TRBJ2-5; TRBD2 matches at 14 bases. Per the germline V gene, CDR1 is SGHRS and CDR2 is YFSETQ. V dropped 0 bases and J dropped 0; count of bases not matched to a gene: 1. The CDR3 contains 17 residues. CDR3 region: CASSLGLAGGYQETQYF. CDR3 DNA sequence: TGCGCCAGCAGCTTGGGACTAGCGGGGGGGTACCAAGAGACCCAGTACTTC.

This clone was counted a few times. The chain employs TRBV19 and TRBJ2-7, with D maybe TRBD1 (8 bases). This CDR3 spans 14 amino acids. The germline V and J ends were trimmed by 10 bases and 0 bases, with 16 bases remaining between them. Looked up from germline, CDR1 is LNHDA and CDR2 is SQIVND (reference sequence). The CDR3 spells CATTQGGYSYEQYF. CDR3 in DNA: TGTGCCACGACACAGGGGGGGTACTCCTACGAGCAGTACTTC.

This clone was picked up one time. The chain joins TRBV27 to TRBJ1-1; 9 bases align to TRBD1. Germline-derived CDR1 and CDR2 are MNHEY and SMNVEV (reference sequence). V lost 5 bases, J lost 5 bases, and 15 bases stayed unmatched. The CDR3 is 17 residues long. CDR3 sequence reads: CASSRGQGLIFGTEAFF. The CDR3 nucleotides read TGTGCCAGCAGTCGTGGACAGGGGTTGATCTTCGGGACTGAAGCTTTCTTT.

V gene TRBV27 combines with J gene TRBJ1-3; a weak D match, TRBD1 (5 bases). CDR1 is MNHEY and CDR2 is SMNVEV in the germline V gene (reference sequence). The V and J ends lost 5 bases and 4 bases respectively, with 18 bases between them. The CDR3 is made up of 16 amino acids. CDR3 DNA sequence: TGTGCCAGCAGTGAAGACGGGCCACAGGCGGGAAACACCATATATTTT. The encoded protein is CASSEDGPQAGNTIYF.

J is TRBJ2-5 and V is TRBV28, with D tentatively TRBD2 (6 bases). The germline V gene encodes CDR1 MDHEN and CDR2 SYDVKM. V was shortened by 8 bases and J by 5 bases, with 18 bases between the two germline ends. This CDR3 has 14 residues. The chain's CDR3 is CASSGGGARETQYF. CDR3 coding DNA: TGTGCCAGCTCAGGAGGAGGGGCAAGGGAGACCCAGTACTTC.

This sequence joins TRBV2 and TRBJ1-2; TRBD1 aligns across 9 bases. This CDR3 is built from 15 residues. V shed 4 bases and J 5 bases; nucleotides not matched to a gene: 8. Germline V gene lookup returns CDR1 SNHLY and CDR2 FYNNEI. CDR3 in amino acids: CASSGYRGRGYGYTF. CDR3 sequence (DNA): TGTGCCAGCAGTGGTTACAGGGGGCGAGGTTATGGCTACACCTTC.

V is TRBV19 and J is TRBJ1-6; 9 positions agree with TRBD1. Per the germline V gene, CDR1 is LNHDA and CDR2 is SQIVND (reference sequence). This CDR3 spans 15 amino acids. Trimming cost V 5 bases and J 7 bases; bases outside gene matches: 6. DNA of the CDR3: TGTGCCAGTAGTGGCCGGGACAGGGTAAATTCACCCCTCCACTTT. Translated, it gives CASSGRDRVNSPLHF.

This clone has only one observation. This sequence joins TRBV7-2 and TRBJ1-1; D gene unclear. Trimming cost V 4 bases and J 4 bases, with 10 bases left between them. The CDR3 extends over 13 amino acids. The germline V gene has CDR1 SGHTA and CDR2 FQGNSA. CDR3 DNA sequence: TGTGCCAGCAGCTCACAGTACCTCACTGAAGCTTTCTTT. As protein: CASSSQYLTEAFF. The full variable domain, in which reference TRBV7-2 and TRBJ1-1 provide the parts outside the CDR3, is GAGVSQSPSNKVTEKGKDVELRCDPISGHTALYWYRQSLGQGLEFLIYFQGNSAPDKSGLPSDRFSAERTGGSVSTLTIQRTQQEDSAVYLCASSSQYLTEAFFGQGTRLTVV.

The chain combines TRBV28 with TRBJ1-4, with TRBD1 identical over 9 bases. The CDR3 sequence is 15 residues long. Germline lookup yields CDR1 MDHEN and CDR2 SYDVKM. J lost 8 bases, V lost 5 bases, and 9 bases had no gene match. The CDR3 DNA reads TGTGCCAGCAGTGATTACCGGGACAGGGTGGAAAAACTGTTTTTT. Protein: CASSDYRDRVEKLFF.

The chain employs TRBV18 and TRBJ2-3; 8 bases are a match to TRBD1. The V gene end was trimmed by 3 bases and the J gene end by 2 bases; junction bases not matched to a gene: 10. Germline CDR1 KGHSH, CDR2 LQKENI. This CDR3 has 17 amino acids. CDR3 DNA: TGTGCCAGCTCACCTCAAGGACAGGGTAGCAACACAGATACGCAGTATTTT. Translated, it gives CASSPQGQGSNTDTQYF.

The CDR3 region is CASSLGSLSPLHF. DNA of the CDR3: TGTGCCAGCAGTTTGGGCAGCCTTTCACCCCTCCACTTT. The chain has TRBV12-3 or TRBV12-4 and TRBJ1-6; unclear D gene. V shed 3 bases and J shed 9 bases, with 9 bases lying between them. This CDR3 spans 13 amino acids.

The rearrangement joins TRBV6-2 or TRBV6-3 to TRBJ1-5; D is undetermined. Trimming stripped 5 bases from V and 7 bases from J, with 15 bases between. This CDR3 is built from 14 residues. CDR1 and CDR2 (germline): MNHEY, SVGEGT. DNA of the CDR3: TGTGCCAGCAGTCACAATGACGGGAGACAGCCCCAGCATTTT. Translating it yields CASSHNDGRQPQHF.

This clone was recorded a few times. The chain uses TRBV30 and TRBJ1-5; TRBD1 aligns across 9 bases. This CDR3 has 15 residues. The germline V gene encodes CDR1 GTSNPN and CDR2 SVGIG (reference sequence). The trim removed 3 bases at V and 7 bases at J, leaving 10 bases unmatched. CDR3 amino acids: CAWSPKMDRGQPQHF. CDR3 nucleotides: TGTGCCTGGAGCCCAAAAATGGACAGGGGACAGCCCCAGCATTTT.

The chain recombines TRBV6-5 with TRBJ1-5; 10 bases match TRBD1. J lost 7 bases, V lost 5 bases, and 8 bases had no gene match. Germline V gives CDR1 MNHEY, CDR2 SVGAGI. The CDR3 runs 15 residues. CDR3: CASSKMGTGVQPQHF. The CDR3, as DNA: TGTGCCAGCAGTAAGATGGGGACAGGGGTCCAGCCCCAGCATTTT.

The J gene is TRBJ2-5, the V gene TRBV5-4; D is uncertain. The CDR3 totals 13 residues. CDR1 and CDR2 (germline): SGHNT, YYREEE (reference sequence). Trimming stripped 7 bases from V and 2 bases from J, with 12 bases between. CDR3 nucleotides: TGTGCCAGCGCTTCTCCGCGGCAAGAGACCCAGTACTTC. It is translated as CASASPRQETQYF.

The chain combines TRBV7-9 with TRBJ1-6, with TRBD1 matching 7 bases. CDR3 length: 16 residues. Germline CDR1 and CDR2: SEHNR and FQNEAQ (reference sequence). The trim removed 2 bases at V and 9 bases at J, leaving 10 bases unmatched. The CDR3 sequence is CASSLYRDRAVSPLHF. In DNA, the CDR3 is TGTGCCAGCAGCTTATACCGGGACAGAGCGGTTTCACCCCTCCACTTT.

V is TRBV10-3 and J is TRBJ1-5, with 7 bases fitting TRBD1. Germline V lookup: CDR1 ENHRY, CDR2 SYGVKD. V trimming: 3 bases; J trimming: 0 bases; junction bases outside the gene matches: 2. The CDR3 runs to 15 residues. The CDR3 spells CAISDRGDSNQPQHF. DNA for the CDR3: TGTGCCATCAGTGACAGGGGGGATAGCAATCAGCCCCAGCATTTT.

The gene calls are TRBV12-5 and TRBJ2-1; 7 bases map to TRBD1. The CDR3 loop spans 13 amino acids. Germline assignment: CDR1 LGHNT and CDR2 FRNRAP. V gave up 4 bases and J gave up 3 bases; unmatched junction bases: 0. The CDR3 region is CASGWDSYNEQFF. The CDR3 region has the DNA TGTGCTAGTGGTTGGGACAGCTACAATGAGCAGTTCTTC.

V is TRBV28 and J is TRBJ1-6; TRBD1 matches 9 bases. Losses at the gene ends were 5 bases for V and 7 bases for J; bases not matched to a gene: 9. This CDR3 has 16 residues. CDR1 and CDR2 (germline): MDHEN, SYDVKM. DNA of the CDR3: TGTGCCAGCAGTGCACCGGGACAGGGTAAAAATTCACCCCTCCACTTT. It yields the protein CASSAPGQGKNSPLHF.

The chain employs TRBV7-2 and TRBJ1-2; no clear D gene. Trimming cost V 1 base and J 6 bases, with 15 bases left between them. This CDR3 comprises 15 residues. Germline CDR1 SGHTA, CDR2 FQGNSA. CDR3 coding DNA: TGTGCCAGCAGCTTAGACCAATCTAGAACGGATGGCTACACCTTC. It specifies CASSLDQSRTDGYTF.

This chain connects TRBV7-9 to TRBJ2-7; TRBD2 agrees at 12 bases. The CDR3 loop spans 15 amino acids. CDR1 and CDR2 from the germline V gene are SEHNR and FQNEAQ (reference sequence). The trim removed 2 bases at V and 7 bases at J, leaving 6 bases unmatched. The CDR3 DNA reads TGTGCCAGCAGCTTATCTAGCGGGGGGGGTCTGGAGCAGTACTTC. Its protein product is CASSLSSGGGLEQYF. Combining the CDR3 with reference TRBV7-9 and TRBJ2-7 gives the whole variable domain DTGVSQNPRHKITKRGQNVTFRCDPISEHNRLYWYRQTLGQGPEFLTYFQNEAQLEKSRLLSDRFSAERPKGSFSTLEIQRTEQGDSAMYLCASSLSSGGGLEQYFGPGTRLTVT.

The CDR3 spells CASSLGAGGSYEQYF. In DNA form, the CDR3 reads TGTGCCAGCAGCTTAGGAGCGGGGGGCTCCTACGAGCAGTACTTC. The rearrangement uses TRBV7-2 and TRBJ2-7; 9 bases agree with TRBD2. V shed 1 base, J shed 0 bases, and the junction held 1 base outside the gene matches. The CDR3 runs to 15 residues. Per germline, CDR1 SGHTA and CDR2 FQGNSA.

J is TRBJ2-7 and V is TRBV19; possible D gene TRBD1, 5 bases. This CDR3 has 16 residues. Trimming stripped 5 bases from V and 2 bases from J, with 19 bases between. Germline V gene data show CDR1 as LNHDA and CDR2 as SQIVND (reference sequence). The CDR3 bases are TGTGCCAGTAGTTCCCCTTCGACAGACCTGACCTACGAGCAGTACTTC. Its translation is CASSSPSTDLTYEQYF.